Reported below is one TCR beta chain. The data belong to a study of blood T cell repertoires in COVID-19. Profiling relied on immunoSEQ multiplex PCR, and the TCRdb table lists in-frame clones only, not all of them. The sample consists of around 60,000 clones, roughly 87% of them appearing once. This CDR3 spans 15 amino acids. The J segment lost 10 bases and the V segment lost 7 bases, leaving 13 bases of the junction unmatched. CDR1 is SGHAT and CDR2 is FQDESV in the germline V gene (reference sequence). The sequencing input was peripheral blood. The clonotype comes from a man between 45 and 60 years old with active COVID-19. The chain uses TRBV11-1 and TRBJ2-1; 10 nucleotides align to TRBD2. The CDR3 protein is CASTLQRGGLGEQFF. CDR3 coding DNA: TGTGCCAGCACACTCCAGCGGGGGGGCCTCGGGGAGCAGTTCTTC.